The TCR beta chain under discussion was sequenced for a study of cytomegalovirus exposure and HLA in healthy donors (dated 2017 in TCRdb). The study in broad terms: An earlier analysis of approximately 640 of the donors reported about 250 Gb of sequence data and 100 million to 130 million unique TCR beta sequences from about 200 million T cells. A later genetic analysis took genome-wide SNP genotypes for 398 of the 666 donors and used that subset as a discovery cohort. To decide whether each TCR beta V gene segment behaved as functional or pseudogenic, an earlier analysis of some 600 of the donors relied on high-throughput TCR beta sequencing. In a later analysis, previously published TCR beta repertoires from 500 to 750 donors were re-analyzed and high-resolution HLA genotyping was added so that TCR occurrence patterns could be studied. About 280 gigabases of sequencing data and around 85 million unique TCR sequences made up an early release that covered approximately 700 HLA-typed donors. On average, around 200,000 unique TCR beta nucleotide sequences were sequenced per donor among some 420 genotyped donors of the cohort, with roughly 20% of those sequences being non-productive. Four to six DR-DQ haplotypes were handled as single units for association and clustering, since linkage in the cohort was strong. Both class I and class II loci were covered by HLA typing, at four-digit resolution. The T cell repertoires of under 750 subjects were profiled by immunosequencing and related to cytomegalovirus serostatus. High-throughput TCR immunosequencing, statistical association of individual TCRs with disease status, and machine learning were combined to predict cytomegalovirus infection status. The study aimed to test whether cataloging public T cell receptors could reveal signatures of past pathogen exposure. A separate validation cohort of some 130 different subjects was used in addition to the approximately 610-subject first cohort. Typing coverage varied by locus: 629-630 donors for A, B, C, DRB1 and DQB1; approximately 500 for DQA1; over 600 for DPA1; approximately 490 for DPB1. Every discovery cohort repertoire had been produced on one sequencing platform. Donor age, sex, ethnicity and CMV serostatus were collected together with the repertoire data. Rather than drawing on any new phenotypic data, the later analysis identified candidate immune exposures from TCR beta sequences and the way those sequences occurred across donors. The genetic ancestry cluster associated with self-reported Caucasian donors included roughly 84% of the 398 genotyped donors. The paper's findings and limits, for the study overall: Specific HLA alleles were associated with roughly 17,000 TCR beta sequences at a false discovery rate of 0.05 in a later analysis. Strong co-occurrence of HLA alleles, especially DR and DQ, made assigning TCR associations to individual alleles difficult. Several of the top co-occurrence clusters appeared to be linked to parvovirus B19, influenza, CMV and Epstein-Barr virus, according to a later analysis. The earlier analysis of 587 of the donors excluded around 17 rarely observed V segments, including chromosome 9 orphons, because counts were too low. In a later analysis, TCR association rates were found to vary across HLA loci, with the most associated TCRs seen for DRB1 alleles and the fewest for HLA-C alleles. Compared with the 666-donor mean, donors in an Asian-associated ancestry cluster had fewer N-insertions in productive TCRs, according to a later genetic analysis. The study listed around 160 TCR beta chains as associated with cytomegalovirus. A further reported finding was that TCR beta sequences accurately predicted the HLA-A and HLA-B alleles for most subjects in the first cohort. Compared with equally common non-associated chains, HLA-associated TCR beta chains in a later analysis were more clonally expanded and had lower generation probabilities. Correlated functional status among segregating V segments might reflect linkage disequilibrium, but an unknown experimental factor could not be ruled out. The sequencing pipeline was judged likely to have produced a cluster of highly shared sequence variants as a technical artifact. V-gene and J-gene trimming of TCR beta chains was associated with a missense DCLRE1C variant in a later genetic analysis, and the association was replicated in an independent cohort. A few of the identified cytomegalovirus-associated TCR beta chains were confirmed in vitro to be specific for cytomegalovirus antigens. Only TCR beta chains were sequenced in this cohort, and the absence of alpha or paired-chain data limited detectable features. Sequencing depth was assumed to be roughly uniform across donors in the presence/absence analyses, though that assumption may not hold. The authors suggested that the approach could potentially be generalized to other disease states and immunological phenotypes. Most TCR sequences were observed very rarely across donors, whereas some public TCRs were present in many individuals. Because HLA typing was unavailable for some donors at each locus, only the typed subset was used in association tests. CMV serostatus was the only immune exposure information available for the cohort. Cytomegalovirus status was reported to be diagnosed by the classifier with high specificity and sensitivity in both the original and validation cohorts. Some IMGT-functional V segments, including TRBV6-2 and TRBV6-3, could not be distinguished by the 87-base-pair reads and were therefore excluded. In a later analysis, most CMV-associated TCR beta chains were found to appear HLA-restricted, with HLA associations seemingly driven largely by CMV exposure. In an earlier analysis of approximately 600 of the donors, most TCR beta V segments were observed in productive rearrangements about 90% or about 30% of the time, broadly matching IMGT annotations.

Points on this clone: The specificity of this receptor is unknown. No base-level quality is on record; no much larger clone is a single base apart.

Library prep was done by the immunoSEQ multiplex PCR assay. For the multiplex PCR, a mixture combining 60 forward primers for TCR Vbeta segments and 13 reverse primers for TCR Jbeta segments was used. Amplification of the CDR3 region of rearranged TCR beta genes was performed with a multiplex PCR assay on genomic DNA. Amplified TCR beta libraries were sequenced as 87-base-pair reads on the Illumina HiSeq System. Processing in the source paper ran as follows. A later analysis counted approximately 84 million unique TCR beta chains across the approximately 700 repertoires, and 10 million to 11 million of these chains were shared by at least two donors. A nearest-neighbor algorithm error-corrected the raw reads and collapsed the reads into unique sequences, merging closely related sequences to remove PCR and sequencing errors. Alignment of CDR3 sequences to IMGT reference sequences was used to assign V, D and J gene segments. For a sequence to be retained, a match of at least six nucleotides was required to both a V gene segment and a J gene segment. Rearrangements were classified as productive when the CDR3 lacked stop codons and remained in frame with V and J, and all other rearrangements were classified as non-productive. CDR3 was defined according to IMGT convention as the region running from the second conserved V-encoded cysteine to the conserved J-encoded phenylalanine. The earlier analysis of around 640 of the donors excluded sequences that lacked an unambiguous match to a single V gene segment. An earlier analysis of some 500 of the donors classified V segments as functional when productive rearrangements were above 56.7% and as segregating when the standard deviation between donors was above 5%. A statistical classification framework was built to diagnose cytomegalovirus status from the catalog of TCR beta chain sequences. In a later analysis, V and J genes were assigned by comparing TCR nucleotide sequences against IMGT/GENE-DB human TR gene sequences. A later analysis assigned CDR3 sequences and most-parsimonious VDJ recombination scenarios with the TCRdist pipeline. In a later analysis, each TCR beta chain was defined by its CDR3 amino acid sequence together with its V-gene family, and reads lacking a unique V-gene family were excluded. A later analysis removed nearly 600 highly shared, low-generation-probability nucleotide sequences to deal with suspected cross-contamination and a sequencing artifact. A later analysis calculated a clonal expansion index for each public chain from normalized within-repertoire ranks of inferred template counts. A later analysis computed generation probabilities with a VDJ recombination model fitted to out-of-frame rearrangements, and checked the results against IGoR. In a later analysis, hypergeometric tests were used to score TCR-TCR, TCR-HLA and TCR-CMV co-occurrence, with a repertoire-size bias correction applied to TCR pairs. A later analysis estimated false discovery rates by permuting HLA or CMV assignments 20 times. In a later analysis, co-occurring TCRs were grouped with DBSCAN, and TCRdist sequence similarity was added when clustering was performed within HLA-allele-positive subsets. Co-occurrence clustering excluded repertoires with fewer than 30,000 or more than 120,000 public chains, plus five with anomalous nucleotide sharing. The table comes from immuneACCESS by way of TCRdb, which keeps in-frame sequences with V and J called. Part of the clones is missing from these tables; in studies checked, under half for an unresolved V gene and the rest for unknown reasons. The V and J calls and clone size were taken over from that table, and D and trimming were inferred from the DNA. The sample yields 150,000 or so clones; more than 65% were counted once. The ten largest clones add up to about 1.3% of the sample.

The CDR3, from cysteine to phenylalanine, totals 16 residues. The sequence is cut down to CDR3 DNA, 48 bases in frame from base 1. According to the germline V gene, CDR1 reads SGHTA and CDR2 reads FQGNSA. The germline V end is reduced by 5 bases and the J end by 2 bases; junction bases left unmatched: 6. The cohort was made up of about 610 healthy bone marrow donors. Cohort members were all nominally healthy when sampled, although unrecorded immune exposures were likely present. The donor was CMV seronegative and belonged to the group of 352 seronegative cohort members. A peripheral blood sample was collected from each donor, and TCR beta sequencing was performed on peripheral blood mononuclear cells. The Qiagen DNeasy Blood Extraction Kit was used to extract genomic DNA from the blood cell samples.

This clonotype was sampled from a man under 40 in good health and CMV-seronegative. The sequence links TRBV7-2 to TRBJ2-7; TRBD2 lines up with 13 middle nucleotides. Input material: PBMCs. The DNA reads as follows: TGTGCCAGCAGCGCACCCGGGACTAGCGGGGCCTACGAGCAGTACTTC. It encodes CASSAPGTSGAYEQYF.